This TCR beta chain was identified during a study of patients and donors after allogeneic stem cell transplantation. MiXCR, applied by TCRdb to the RT-PCR reads, yields one record per CDR3 protein. The table has more than 850,000 distinct CDR3 sequences, roughly 18% seen once. The sample was blood, either unsorted or a sorted T cell fraction (not recorded which). This TCR was sampled from a human donor who was either an allogeneic HSCT recipient or a stem cell or donor lymphocyte infusion donor (not recorded which). It is not recorded whose cells these are; they may come from a transplant donor.

The CDR3 DNA is TGTGCCAGCAGCCAATTTGCGGGGGCCTACACCGGGGAGCTGTTTTTT. Protein: CASSQFAGAYTGELFF. This sequence joins TRBV3-1 and TRBJ2-2; D may be TRBD2 (7 bases). Germline V lookup: CDR1 LGHDT, CDR2 YNNKEL (reference sequence). The CDR3 is 16 residues long. V was shortened by 2 bases and J by 3 bases, with 13 bases between the two germline ends.